The 3 T cell receptor beta chains presented below share a single source sample, sequenced in a study of low-dose radiotherapy and immunotherapy resistance in tumors. The sample's time point: before trial treatment. Both TCRalpha and TCRbeta chains were reverse transcribed with V-gene-specific primers. Both a constant-region primer and a V-primer adapter served to amplify TCRs across 20 to 25 PCR cycles. TCRdb reprocessed the reads via MiXCR and lists one record per CDR3 protein. This sample has roughly 36,000 distinct CDR3 sequences, with 25% to 40% found just once. This specimen was PBMCs, taken before treatment. These receptors were taken from a male donor with gallbladder cancer.

V and J are TRBV28 and TRBJ2-5, with unresolved D. The CDR3 runs 17 residues. V shed 3 bases and J shed 3 bases, with 20 bases lying between them. Per the germline V gene, CDR1 is MDHEN and CDR2 is SYDVKM. As DNA, the CDR3 is TGTGCCAGCAGTTTGGCGGAGCTCGGACGGTGGGAAGAGACCCAGTACTTC. Translating it yields CASSLAELGRWEETQYF.

Comment on this clonotype: The junction departs from germline at one end; a sequencing error may be responsible. The chain has TRBV10-3 and TRBJ2-1, with no clear D. Germline V gives CDR1 ENHRY, CDR2 SYGVKD. The CDR3 has 13 amino acids. The CDR3 reads CAIGPSPPNEQFF. Here the CDR3 DNA reads TGTGCCATCGGTCCCTCTCCCCCCAATGAGCAATTCTTC.

This clonotype has a count of ten or more. V and J are TRBV28 and TRBJ2-7; 7 nucleotides match TRBD1. J lost 0 bases, V lost 5 bases, and 19 bases had no gene match. CDR1 MDHEN and CDR2 SYDVKM come from the germline V gene. CDR3 length equals 19 residues. CDR3 DNA: TGTGCCAGCAGTCTCCTCGGGACAGATGGTGGGTCGAGCTCCTACGAGCAGTACTTC. It is translated as CASSLLGTDGGSSSYEQYF. Based on the CDR3 plus reference TRBV28 and TRBJ2-7, the full variable domain is DVKVTQSSRYLVKRTGEKVFLECVQDMDHENMFWYRQDPGLGLRLIYFSYDVKMKEKGDIPEGYSVSREKKERFSLILESASTNQTSMYLCASSLLGTDGGSSSYEQYFGPGTRLTVT.